This T cell receptor (beta chain) was obtained from a study of cytomegalovirus exposure and HLA in healthy donors. Findings and caveats of the study: Analysis was carried out at a later point, and it linked a missense DCLRE1C variant to TCR beta V- and J-gene trimming.

The CDR3 is made up of 16 amino acids. Trimming removed 1 base from V and 6 bases from J; junction bases left unmatched: 5. Germline V gene data show CDR1 as SGHAT and CDR2 as FQNNGV. Of note for this clone: Its antigen is not known.

Primers: 60 Vbeta forward and 13 Jbeta reverse. Generated by immunoSEQ multiplex PCR, the TCRdb table keeps only in-frame clones and is missing some. The sample has over 110,000 clones, approximately 70% seen once. Material for sequencing was PBMCs. This clonotype was sampled from a woman between 35 and 50 years old in good health and CMV-seronegative. The rearrangement uses TRBV11-2 and TRBJ2-1, with TRBD2 matching 11 bases. CDR3: CASSLGGSGGVNEQFF. In DNA form, the CDR3 reads TGTGCCAGCAGCTTAGGCGGTAGCGGGGGGGTCAATGAGCAGTTCTTC.